This TCR beta chain was profiled in a study of T-cell reconstitution after alpha-beta-depleted transplantation in children. V lost 4 bases to trimming and J lost 4 bases; unmatched junction nucleotides: 9. Germline V gives CDR1 SQVTM, CDR2 ANQGSEA. This CDR3 spans 14 amino acids. Remarks on this clonotype: The target antigen is unknown.

Unique molecular identifiers were incorporated during preparation of the TCRbeta library. TCRdb re-called the PCR reads with MiXCR, one entry per CDR3 protein. Found here are approximately 220,000 distinct CDR3 sequences, under 20% of them singletons; the top ten hold roughly two fifths. Regarding the study as a whole: T-cell counts and diversity at one year post-transplant came mainly from newly produced T cells. In some patients, recipient T cells and intrathymic progenitors surviving conditioning explained high day-60 diversity. Several hundred graft clones that had expanded were reportedly the source of alpha-beta T cells about two months after transplant.

Here the sequenced sample was PBMCs, mostly from graft donor cells, taken 360 days after TCRalphabeta/CD19-depleted stem cell transplant. The chain combines TRBV29-1 with TRBJ2-7; 8 positions match TRBD1. The receptor's source is a male patient aged 2 to 9 who had a stem cell transplant for acute lymphoblastic leukemia, so the T cells may come from the graft donor. Written as DNA, the CDR3 is TGCAGCGTTGTGTTCCGCCAGGGGGCTTACGAGCAGTACTTC. Translated, it gives CSVVFRQGAYEQYF.